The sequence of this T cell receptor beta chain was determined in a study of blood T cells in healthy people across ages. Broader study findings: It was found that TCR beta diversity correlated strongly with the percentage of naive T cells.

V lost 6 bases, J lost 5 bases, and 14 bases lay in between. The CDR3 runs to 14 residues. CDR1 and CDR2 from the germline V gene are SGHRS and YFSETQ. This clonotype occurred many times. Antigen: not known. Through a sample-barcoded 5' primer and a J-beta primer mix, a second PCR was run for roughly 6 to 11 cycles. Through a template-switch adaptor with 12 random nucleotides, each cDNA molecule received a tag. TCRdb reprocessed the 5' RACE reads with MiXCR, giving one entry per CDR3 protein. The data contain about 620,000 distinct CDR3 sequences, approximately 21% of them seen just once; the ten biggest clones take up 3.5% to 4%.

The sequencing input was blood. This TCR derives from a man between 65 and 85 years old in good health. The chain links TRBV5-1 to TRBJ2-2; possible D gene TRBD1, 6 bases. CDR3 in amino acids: CASISAGETGELFF. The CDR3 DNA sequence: TGCGCCAGCATATCAGCAGGGGAAACCGGGGAGCTGTTTTTT. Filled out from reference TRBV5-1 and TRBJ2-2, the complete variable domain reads KAGVTQTPRYLIKTRGQQVTLSCSPISGHRSVSWYQQTPGQGLQFLFEYFSETQRNKGNFPGRFSGRQFSNSRSEMNVSTLELGDSALYLCASISAGETGELFFGEGSRLTVL.